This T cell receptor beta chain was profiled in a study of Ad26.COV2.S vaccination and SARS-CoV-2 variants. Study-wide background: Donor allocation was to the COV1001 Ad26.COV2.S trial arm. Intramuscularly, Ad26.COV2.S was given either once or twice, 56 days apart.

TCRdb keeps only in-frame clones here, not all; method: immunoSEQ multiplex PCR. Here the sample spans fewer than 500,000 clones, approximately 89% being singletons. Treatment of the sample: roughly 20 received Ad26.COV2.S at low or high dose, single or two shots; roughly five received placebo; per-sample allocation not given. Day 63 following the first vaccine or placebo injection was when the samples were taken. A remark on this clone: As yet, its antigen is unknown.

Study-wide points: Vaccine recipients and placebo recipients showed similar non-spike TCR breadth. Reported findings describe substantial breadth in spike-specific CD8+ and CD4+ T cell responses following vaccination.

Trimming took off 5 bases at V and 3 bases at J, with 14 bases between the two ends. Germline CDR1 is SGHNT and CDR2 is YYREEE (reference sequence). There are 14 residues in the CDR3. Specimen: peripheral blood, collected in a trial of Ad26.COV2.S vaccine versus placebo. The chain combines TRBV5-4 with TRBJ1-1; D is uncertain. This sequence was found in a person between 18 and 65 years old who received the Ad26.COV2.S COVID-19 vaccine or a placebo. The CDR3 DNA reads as TGTGCCAGCAGATCTGGGTGGGGAGACACTGAAGCTTTCTTT. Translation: CASRSGWGDTEAFF.